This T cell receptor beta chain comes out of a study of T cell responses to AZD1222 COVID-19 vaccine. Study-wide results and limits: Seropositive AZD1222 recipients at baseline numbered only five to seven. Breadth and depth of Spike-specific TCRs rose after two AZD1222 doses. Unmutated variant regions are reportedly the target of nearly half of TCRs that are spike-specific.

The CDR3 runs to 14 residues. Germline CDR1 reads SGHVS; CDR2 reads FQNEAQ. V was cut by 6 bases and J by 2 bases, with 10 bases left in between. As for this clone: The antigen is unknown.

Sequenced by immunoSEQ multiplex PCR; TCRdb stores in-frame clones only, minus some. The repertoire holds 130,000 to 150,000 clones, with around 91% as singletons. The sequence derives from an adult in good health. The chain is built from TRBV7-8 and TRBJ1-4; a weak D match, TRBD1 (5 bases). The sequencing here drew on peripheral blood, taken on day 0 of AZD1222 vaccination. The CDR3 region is CASRRRGTNEKLFF. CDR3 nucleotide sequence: TGTGCCAGCAGAAGACGGGGCACTAATGAAAAACTGTTTTTT.